This T cell receptor (beta chain) originates from a study of blood T cell repertoires in COVID-19. Only in-frame clones appear in the TCRdb table, and some are missing; sequencing was by immunoSEQ multiplex PCR. The table lists some 150,000 clones, about four fifths of them singletons. Sequencing was carried out using PBMCs or T cells enriched from blood (not recorded which). The clonotype was recovered from a woman between 50 and 59 years old in a cohort exposed to, infected with or recovered from COVID-19 (not recorded which).

CDR3 coding DNA: TGCGCCAGCAGCTTAGATAATGGGCTTCCAGGCACTGAAGCTTTCTTT. Protein: CASSLDNGLPGTEAFF. J is TRBJ1-1 and V is TRBV5-1; D gene uncertain. The CDR3 sequence is 16 residues long. Germline CDR1 and CDR2: SGHRS and YFSETQ. V lost 2 bases to trimming and J lost 4 bases, with 18 bases between them.